This TCR beta chain was sequenced in a study of T cell responses to AZD1222 COVID-19 vaccine (dated by TCRdb to the early 2020s). Concerning the study at large: Because spike-specific TCR depth and breadth did not differ between the two schedules, AZD1222 recipients who got a second dose at roughly 4 weeks were pooled with those who got a second dose at roughly 12 weeks. A total of more than 230 trial participants underwent TCR sequencing, of whom roughly 210 received two doses of AZD1222 and some 26 received two doses of the MenACWY control vaccine. Trial participants were enrolled into age subgroups of 18-55, 56-69 and 70-plus years, which contained 148, 28 and 57 TCR-sequenced participants, respectively. Here is what the overall study found, with its caveats: Reportedly, almost half of the unique spike-specific TCRs recognized epitopes lying outside the regions that are mutated in the B.1.351 and B.1.1.7 variants. Participants were mostly white British and included more females than males, and it was suggested by the authors that clonal diversity may have been underestimated. Spike-specific TCR breadth and depth rose significantly after two AZD1222 doses compared with day 0 and with MenACWY recipients. The 56-69-year group was small, and its depth increase did not reach significance, likely because of low power. The whole spike protein was spanned by vaccine-associated CD4 TCRs, and dominant responses were seen in regions 160-218 and 743-854. Conclusions about previously exposed vaccinees are limited because only a handful of AZD1222 recipients were SARS-CoV-2 seropositive at baseline. Because no day 14 peak-response samples were available, the repertoires could be characterized only after the peak T cell response.

The CDR3 regions of human TCRbeta chains were analyzed by immunosequencing. The authors processed their data as follows. TCRs in the repertoires were matched against a reference library of SARS-CoV-2-specific TCRs that had been generated with the MIRA antigen-specificity platform. Breadth meant the fraction of unique TCRs that were SARS-CoV-2-associated, whereas depth meant the fraction of total T cells that were SARS-CoV-2-associated. Using the MIRA data, each spike-specific TCR was mapped to the spike region that the TCR reacts to and placed in a CD4 or CD8 class. Log10-transformed breadth and depth values were compared by one-way ANOVA with Sidak's multiple comparisons tests. Entries here come from immuneACCESS through TCRdb and include only in-frame sequences with V and J called. Some clones fail to appear in such tables; in the studies checked, an unresolved V gene covers under half of the shortfall, and the cause of the remainder is unknown. D and trimming were read from the DNA, whereas the V and J calls and clone size are those reported in that table. In this sample the table shows some 150,000 clones, under 95% of which occur a single time. In total, the top ten clones hold about 19% of the sample.

A remark on this clone: No antigen is known for it. Qualities for individual bases were not recorded, and no much larger clone is one base off.

Per the publication, the time point label means: baseline before first vaccination. The vaccinee samples were drawn from two UK trials, COV001 and COV002, one of which was a single-blind randomized controlled phase 2/3 trial testing AZD1222 (ChAdOx1 nCoV-19) in healthy adults. For TCRbeta chain sequencing, PBMC samples were collected from trial participants at day 0 and at day 28 after the second dose. This TCR derives from an adult in good health. The material sequenced was peripheral blood, taken on day 0 of AZD1222 vaccination.

The DNA sequence is as follows: TGTGCCAGCAGCCTTAGCAGGGAGCAGTTCTTC. The resulting protein is CASSLSREQFF. The rearrangement joined TRBV2 to TRBJ2-1; the D gene is unclear. In the germline V gene, CDR1 corresponds to SNHLY and CDR2 to FYNNEI. The junction carries 10 bases between V and J, which are trimmed by 6 bases and 10 bases respectively. Counted from cysteine to phenylalanine, this CDR3 has 11 amino acids. The read is trimmed to its CDR3 DNA, 33 bases read in frame from base 1.